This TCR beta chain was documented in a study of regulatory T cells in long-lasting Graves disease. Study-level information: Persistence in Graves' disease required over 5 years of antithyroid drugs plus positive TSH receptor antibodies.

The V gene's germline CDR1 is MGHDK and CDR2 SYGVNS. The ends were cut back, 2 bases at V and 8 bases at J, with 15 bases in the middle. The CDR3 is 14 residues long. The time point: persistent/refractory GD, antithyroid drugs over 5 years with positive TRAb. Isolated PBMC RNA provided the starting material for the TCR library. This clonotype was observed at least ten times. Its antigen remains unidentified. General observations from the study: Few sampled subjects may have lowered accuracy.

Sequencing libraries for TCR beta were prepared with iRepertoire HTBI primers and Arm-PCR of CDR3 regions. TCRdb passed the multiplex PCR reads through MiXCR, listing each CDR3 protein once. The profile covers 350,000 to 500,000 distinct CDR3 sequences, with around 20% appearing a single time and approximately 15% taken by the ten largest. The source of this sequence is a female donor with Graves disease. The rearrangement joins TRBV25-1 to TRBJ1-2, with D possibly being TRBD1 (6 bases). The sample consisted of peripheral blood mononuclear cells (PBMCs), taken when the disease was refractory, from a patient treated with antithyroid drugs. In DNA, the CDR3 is TGTGCCAGCAGTGAACCCACAGGGCCTTACGGCTACACCTTC. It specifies CASSEPTGPYGYTF.